This T cell receptor beta chain is from a study of T cell responses to AZD1222 COVID-19 vaccine. The V end lost 2 bases, the J end lost 4 bases, and 12 bases lay between the germline ends. Germline V gives CDR1 GTSNPN, CDR2 SVGIG (reference sequence). The CDR3 extends over 13 amino acids. With respect to this clone: Its specificity is unknown.

Generated by immunoSEQ multiplex PCR, the TCRdb table keeps only in-frame clones and is missing some. This sample carries about 140,000 clones, roughly nine tenths of them seen once, and the ten largest clones take roughly 3.1%. Study-wide results and caveats: Spike-wide vaccine-associated CD4 TCRs dominated at 160-218 and 743-854. Clonal diversity was possibly underestimated, and white British individuals and females predominated among donors. Once two AZD1222 doses were given, Spike-specific TCR breadth and depth went up. Repertoire sampling happened only post peak T cell response.

The sequence derives from an adult in good health. The rearrangement uses TRBV30 and TRBJ2-7; maybe TRBD1 (6 bases). The sample here was peripheral blood, taken on day 0 of AZD1222 vaccination. The CDR3 protein is CAWSQSQGYEQYF. CDR3 bases: TGTGCCTGGAGTCAAAGTCAGGGGTACGAGCAGTACTTC.